The next 23 T cell receptor beta chains were all read from a single sample in a study of OX40 agonist ivuxolimab in advanced cancers. Data came from immunoSEQ multiplex PCR; TCRdb stores just in-frame clones and leaves some out. Of about 98,000 clones in the sample, 70% to 90% were seen once. The sample consisted of CD4+ or CD8+ T cells sorted from blood, taken in a trial of the OX40 agonist ivuxolimab. Every receptor here comes from an adult with an advanced solid tumor such as melanoma, head and neck, liver or kidney cancer.

The chain couples TRBV9 to TRBJ2-2; D gene uncertain. This CDR3 is 14 amino acids long. Per germline, CDR1 SGDLS and CDR2 YYNGEE. V lost 3 bases and J 8 bases, leaving 14 bases between the germline ends. For the CDR3, the DNA is TGTGCCAGCAGCGCCCGACCTCGTGAGGGGGAGCTGTTTTTT. Translated, it gives CASSARPREGELFF.

The J gene is TRBJ1-2, the V gene TRBV16; maybe TRBD1 (6 bases). Between the trimmed V and J ends, which lost 5 bases and 6 bases, there was a span of 13 bases. The CDR3 extends over 13 amino acids. In germline, CDR1 is KGHSY, CDR2 FQNENV. Written as DNA, the CDR3 is TGTGCCAGCAGCTCTACAGGGAGCCATGGCTACACCTTC. Translated: CASSSTGSHGYTF.

The rearrangement uses TRBV28 and TRBJ2-2, with 8 bases identical to TRBD2. In germline, CDR1 is MDHEN, CDR2 SYDVKM. The J segment lost 5 bases and the V segment lost 7 bases, leaving 9 bases of the junction unmatched. This CDR3 region has 15 residues. CDR3 protein: CASTFPGGMTGELFF. Here the CDR3 DNA reads TGTGCCAGCACCTTTCCGGGAGGGATGACCGGGGAGCTGTTTTTT.

The chain joins TRBV5-4 to TRBJ1-1, with unresolved D. The CDR3 has 13 residues. CDR1 and CDR2 (germline): SGHNT, YYREEE (reference sequence). V dropped 0 bases and J dropped 10 bases, with 13 bases sitting between them. The CDR3 DNA reads TGTGCCAGCAGCTTGGCCAAGACGGGAAGAGCTTTCTTT. This sequence encodes CASSLAKTGRAFF. Based on the CDR3 plus reference TRBV5-4 and TRBJ1-1, the full variable domain is ETGVTQSPTHLIKTRGQQVTLRCSSQSGHNTVSWYQQALGQGPQFIFQYYREEENGRGNFPPRFSGLQFPNYSSELNVNALELDDSALYLCASSLAKTGRAFFGQGTRLTVV.

The chain couples TRBV6-1 to TRBJ2-1, with D possibly being TRBD2 (5 bases). Germline assignment: CDR1 MNHNS and CDR2 SASEGT. The CDR3 covers 15 residues. The germline V and J ends were trimmed by 7 bases and 5 bases, with 18 bases remaining between them. In DNA, the CDR3 is TGTGCCAGCATCCTAGACGGGTTCGGGGACAATGAGCAGTTCTTC. Translated: CASILDGFGDNEQFF.

This clone was counted a few times. This rearrangement joins TRBV29-1 to TRBJ2-3, with 9 bases fitting TRBD2. This CDR3 spans 13 amino acids. V trimming: 8 bases; J trimming: 6 bases; junction bases outside the gene matches: 9. The germline gives CDR1 SQVTM, CDR2 ANQGSEA. CDR3 sequence reads: CSLIGGGEDTQYF. The CDR3 region has the DNA TGCAGCCTCATAGGCGGGGGGGAGGATACGCAGTATTTT.

CDR3 loop: CSVVSQLGDEQFF. For the CDR3, the DNA is TGCAGCGTTGTCTCCCAGCTCGGCGATGAGCAGTTCTTC. The V call is TRBV29-1, the J call TRBJ2-1, with D unresolved. The CDR3 extends over 13 amino acids. V shed 4 bases and J shed 8 bases, with 15 bases lying between them. Per the germline V gene, CDR1 is SQVTM and CDR2 is ANQGSEA.

In regard to this clone: Other nucleotide sequences from this sample produce the same CDR3. The chain recombines TRBV30 with TRBJ2-2; D uncertain. The germline gives CDR1 GTSNPN, CDR2 SVGIG (reference sequence). The CDR3 covers 14 residues. With 4 bases removed from V and 0 bases from J, the gap between germline ends came to 9 bases. CDR3 bases: TGTGCCTGGAAAGGCCGTCCGAACACCGGGGAGCTGTTTTTT. Protein product: CAWKGRPNTGELFF.

The chain uses TRBV9 and TRBJ2-1; 7 nucleotides match TRBD2. V was pared by 3 bases and J by 10 bases, with 10 bases of the junction left unmatched. CDR1 SGDLS and CDR2 YYNGEE come from the germline V gene. The CDR3 covers 14 residues. The CDR3 loop reads CASSATSSVGEQFF. The CDR3 DNA reads TGTGCCAGCAGCGCGACTAGCTCGGTTGGCGAGCAGTTCTTC. The variable domain in full, completed from reference TRBV9 and TRBJ2-1, reads DSGVTQTPKHLITATGQRVTLRCSPRSGDLSVYWYQQSLDQGLQFLIQYYNGEERAKGNILERFSAQQFPDLHSELNLSSLELGDSALYFCASSATSSVGEQFFGPGTRLTVL.

The J gene is TRBJ1-1, the V gene TRBV7-9, with a possible D match to TRBD1 (6 bases). This CDR3 is built from 13 residues. CDR1 is SEHNR, CDR2 FQNEAQ, per germline (reference sequence). Trimming cost V 1 base and J 6 bases, with 9 bases left between them. The CDR3 DNA follows: TGTGCCAGCAGCTTAGACAGGGAGGCTGAAGCTTTCTTT. It translates to CASSLDREAEAFF. The entire variable domain, with the rest obtained from reference TRBV7-9 and TRBJ1-1, is as follows: DTGVSQNPRHKITKRGQNVTFRCDPISEHNRLYWYRQTLGQGPEFLTYFQNEAQLEKSRLLSDRFSAERPKGSFSTLEIQRTEQGDSAMYLCASSLDREAEAFFGQGTRLTVV.

The chain has TRBV4-2 and TRBJ1-2; D possibly corresponds to TRBD1 (6 bases). Germline V gives CDR1 LGHNA, CDR2 YNFKEQ. Trimming pared 3 bases from V and 3 bases from J, leaving 17 bases between. The CDR3 has 16 amino acids. CDR3 loop: CASSQVQGRGDYGYTF. The DNA for the CDR3 is TGTGCCAGCAGCCAGGTACAGGGCAGAGGGGACTATGGCTACACCTTC.

Points on this clone: The same CDR3 arises from other DNA sequences in this sample as well. This chain links TRBV28 with TRBJ2-4; D unresolved. The CDR3 contains 12 residues. Per germline, CDR1 MDHEN and CDR2 SYDVKM. V gave up 5 bases and J gave up 5 bases, with 7 bases separating them. The CDR3 protein is CASSPPENIQYF. For the CDR3, the DNA is TGTGCCAGCAGTCCCCCCGAAAACATTCAGTACTTC. The full variable domain, rest sourced from reference TRBV28 and TRBJ2-4, is DVKVTQSSRYLVKRTGEKVFLECVQDMDHENMFWYRQDPGLGLRLIYFSYDVKMKEKGDIPEGYSVSREKKERFSLILESASTNQTSMYLCASSPPENIQYFGAGTRLSVL.

The chain uses TRBV27 and TRBJ1-5; D ambiguous. CDR1 MNHEY and CDR2 SMNVEV come from the germline V gene (reference sequence). Deletions cut 6 bases from V and 0 bases from J, with 9 bases between. The CDR3 covers 14 residues. DNA for the CDR3: TGTGCCAGCAGGCCCTGGGGTAGCAATCAGCCCCAGCATTTT. Translating gives CASRPWGSNQPQHF.

This chain uses TRBV29-1 with TRBJ1-2, with TRBD1 matching 10 bases. Germline lookup yields CDR1 SQVTM and CDR2 ANQGSEA. V trimming: 6 bases; J trimming: 2 bases; junction bases outside the gene matches: 9. The length of the CDR3 is 15 residues. CDR3 amino acids: CSVGDRGFDNYGYTF. CDR3 DNA: TGCAGCGTGGGGGACAGGGGTTTCGACAACTATGGCTACACCTTC.

This chain links TRBV27 with TRBJ2-1, with 14 bases identical to TRBD2. Trimming cost V 0 bases and J 9 bases; bases outside gene matches: 4. The germline V gene encodes CDR1 MNHEY and CDR2 SMNVEV (reference sequence). The CDR3 length is 16 residues. The chain's CDR3 is CASSLSETSGRGEQFF. The CDR3 DNA reads TGTGCCAGCAGTTTATCGGAGACTAGCGGGAGGGGTGAGCAGTTCTTC.

The chain recombines TRBV9 with TRBJ1-5, with a possible D match to TRBD1 (5 bases). The CDR3 is 13 amino acids. The germline gives CDR1 SGDLS, CDR2 YYNGEE. V dropped 2 bases and J dropped 11 bases, with 14 bases sitting between them. The DNA for the CDR3 is TGTGCCAGCAGCGTCTCGGGGGTCGGTGCCCAGCATTTT. Translating it yields CASSVSGVGAQHF.

The rearrangement uses TRBV18 and TRBJ2-1; D is perhaps TRBD2 (6 bases). The CDR3 has 16 residues. The germline V gene has CDR1 KGHSH and CDR2 LQKENI. V lost 4 bases and J 2 bases, leaving 15 bases between the germline ends. CDR3 nucleotides: TGTGCCAGCTCACTGCCCGGGAGCGGCGCCTACAATGAGCAGTTCTTC. Its protein is CASSLPGSGAYNEQFF.

V is TRBV19 and J is TRBJ1-2; no clear D. The germline V and J ends were trimmed by 5 bases and 9 bases, with 13 bases remaining between them. The germline V gene encodes CDR1 LNHDA and CDR2 SQIVND (reference sequence). The CDR3 sequence is 12 residues long. CDR3 loop: CASSLAPTRYTF. The CDR3 bases are TGTGCCAGTAGTTTGGCACCAACCCGCTACACCTTC. The full variable domain, with the rest looked up from reference TRBV19 and TRBJ1-2, is DGGITQSPKYLFRKEGQNVTLSCEQNLNHDAMYWYRQDPGQGLRLIYYSQIVNDFQKGDIAEGYSVSREKKESFPLTVTSAQKNPTAFYLCASSLAPTRYTFGSGTRLTVV.

The sample holds a few counts of this clone. V and J are TRBV5-4 and TRBJ1-2; D might be TRBD1 (5 bases). Germline CDR1 reads SGHNT; CDR2 reads YYREEE (reference sequence). This CDR3 is 15 amino acids long. V was trimmed by 6 bases and J by 7 bases, leaving 22 bases between them. The chain's CDR3 is CASIPTGTSVIGYTF. The CDR3 coding sequence is TGTGCCAGCATCCCAACCGGGACGTCGGTAATTGGCTACACCTTC.

CDR3: CASSRFENTEAFF. CDR3 sequence (DNA): TGTGCCAGCTCACGCTTCGAGAACACTGAAGCTTTCTTT. The J gene is TRBJ1-1, the V gene TRBV2; no reliable D call. CDR3 length equals 13 residues. Deletions cut 8 bases from V and 1 base from J, with 11 bases between. Germline V lookup: CDR1 SNHLY, CDR2 FYNNEI.

The rearrangement links TRBV29-1 to TRBJ2-3, with TRBD1 identical over 7 bases. This CDR3 is built from 15 residues. Looked up from germline, CDR1 is SQVTM and CDR2 is ANQGSEA. V lost 0 bases and J lost 4; bases outside the gene matches: 7. CDR3 nucleotides: TGCAGCGTTGAAGACCTTACAGGGGCCCCAGATACGCAGTATTTT. Protein sequence: CSVEDLTGAPDTQYF.

The rearrangement links TRBV5-1 to TRBJ2-5, with D unresolved. Trimming pared 0 bases from V and 4 bases from J, leaving 13 bases between. Germline V gene lookup returns CDR1 SGHRS and CDR2 YFSETQ. This CDR3 has 15 residues. CDR3 sequence reads: CASSLAISSRETQYF. The CDR3 DNA follows: TGCGCCAGCAGCTTGGCCATATCATCTAGAGAGACCCAGTACTTC.

V gene TRBV5-4 combines with J gene TRBJ1-1, with D maybe TRBD1 (5 bases). The CDR3 is 16 amino acids. V lost 0 bases and J 1 base, leaving 13 bases between the germline ends. Per the germline V gene, CDR1 is SGHNT and CDR2 is YYREEE (reference sequence). Here the CDR3 DNA reads TGTGCCAGCAGCTTGGGGGGGACGGCGGGGAACACTGAAGCTTTCTTT. It specifies CASSLGGTAGNTEAFF.